This TCR beta chain is drawn from a study of blood T cell repertoires in COVID-19. The CDR3 is made up of 14 amino acids. J gave up 3 bases and V 4 bases, and 5 bases lay outside the gene matches. CDR1 SEHNR and CDR2 FQNEAQ come from the germline V gene (reference sequence). Per the original data handling: Scientists estimated how many nucleated cells there were by amplifying reference gene primers. Profiling relied on immunoSEQ multiplex PCR, and the TCRdb table lists in-frame clones only, not all of them. That table gives V, J and clone size, and the DNA gave D and trimming. Among over 100,000 clones listed, 70% to 80% were seen once.

The TCR comes from a woman older than 75 with acute or convalescent COVID-19. Sequencing was done on a sample of peripheral blood. The chain recombines TRBV7-9 with TRBJ1-2, with 7 bases identical to TRBD1. The CDR3 DNA follows: TGTGCCAGCAGCTCCCTTGACAGGGACTATGGCTACACCTTC. Encoded protein: CASSSLDRDYGYTF.